This T cell receptor (beta chain) appears in the sequencing data of a study of T cell repertoires in aging, cancer and after chemotherapy. For the study at large: Donors were grouped into six age bands spanning 30 or younger through 70 or older. Chronic lymphocytic leukemia patients on fludarabine- or bendamustine-based regimens gave paired samples before and after chemotherapy.

Worth noting for this clonotype: Its antigen is unidentified.

The study, taken as a whole, reports: In healthy donors, age-related TCR diversity loss mainly reflected lost richness.

Amplification of TCR beta used genomic DNA extracted from peripheral blood. Rearranged V-D-J TRB sequences were amplified with a mixed TRB-A/B primer pool. Each CDR3 protein is one row after TCRdb ran MiXCR on the multiplex PCR reads. The table records 3,000 to 3,500 distinct CDR3 sequences, less than 55% of them present only once. The sample taken for sequencing was blood. The sequence came from a human donor with a blood cancer.

CDR3 bases: TGCGCCAGCAGCTTCCTACCTAGCGCCCTTAGCACAGATACGCAGTATTTT. Protein: CASSFLPSALSTDTQYF. V and J are TRBV5-1 and TRBJ2-3; D perhaps matches TRBD2 (6 bases). Germline CDR1 is SGHRS and CDR2 is YFSETQ. The CDR3 contains 17 residues. With 2 bases removed from V and 0 bases from J, the gap between germline ends came to 16 bases.